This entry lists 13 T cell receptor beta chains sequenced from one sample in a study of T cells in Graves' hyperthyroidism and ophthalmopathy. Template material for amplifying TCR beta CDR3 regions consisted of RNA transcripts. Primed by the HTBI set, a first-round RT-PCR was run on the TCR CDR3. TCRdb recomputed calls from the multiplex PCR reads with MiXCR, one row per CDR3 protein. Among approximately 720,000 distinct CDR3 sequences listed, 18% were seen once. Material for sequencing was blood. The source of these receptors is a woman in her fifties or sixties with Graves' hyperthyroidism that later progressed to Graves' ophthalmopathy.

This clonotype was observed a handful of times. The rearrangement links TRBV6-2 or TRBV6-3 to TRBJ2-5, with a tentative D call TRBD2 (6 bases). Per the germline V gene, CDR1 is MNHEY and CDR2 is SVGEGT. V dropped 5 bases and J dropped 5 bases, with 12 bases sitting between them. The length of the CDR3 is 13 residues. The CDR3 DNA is TGTGCCAGCAGTAAACTAGCATCGGAGACCCAGTACTTC. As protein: CASSKLASETQYF.

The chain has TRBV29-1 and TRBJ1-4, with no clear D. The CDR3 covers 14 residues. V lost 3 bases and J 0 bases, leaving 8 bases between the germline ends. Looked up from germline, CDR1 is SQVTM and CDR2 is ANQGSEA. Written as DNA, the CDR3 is TGCAGCGTTGAGATCTCCGCAACTAATGAAAAACTGTTTTTT. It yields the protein CSVEISATNEKLFF.

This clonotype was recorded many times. The CDR3 nucleotides are TGTGCCAGCAGCCACCGTAGCGGGGGGGCACCAGATACGCAGTATTTT. It is translated as CASSHRSGGAPDTQYF. The chain joins TRBV3-1 to TRBJ2-3, with 11 bases fitting TRBD2. Trimming removed 3 bases from V and 4 bases from J; junction bases left unmatched: 6. This CDR3 region has 16 residues. Germline CDR1 and CDR2: LGHDT and YNNKEL (reference sequence).

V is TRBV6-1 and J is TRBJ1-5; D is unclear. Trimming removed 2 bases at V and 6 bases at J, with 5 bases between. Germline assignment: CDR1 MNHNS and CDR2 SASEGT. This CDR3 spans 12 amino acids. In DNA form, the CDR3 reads TGTGCCAGCAGTGAATGGTCTCAGCCCCAGCATTTT. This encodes CASSEWSQPQHF.

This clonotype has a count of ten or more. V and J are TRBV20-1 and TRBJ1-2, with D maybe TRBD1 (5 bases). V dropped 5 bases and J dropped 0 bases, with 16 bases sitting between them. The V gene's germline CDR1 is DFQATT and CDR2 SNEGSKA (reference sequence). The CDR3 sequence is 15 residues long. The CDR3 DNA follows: TGCAGTGCTCTGACGGGATTGGGGGCTAACTATGGCTACACCTTC. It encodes CSALTGLGANYGYTF.

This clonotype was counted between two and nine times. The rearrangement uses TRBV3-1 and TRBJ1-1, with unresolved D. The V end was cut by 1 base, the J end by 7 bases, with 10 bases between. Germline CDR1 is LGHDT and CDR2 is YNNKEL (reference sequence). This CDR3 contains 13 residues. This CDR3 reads CASSQVPNLEAFF. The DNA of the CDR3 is TGTGCCAGCAGCCAAGTGCCCAACCTTGAAGCTTTCTTT.

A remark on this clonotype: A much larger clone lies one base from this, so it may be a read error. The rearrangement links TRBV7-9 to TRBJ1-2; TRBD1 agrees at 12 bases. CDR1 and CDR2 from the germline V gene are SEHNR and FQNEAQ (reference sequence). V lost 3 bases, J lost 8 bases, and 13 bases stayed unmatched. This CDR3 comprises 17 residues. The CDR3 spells CASSLRDRGRRFGGYTF. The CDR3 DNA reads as TGTGCCAGCAGCTTGCGGGACAGGGGGCGACGGTTCGGCGGCTACACCTTC.

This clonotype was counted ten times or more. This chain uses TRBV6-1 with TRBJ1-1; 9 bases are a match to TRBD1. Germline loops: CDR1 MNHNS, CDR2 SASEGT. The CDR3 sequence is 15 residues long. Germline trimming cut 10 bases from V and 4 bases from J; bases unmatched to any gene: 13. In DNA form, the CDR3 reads TGTGCCACCAAACGCACAGGGGGCCGGGTCACTGAAGCTTTCTTT. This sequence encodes CATKRTGGRVTEAFF.

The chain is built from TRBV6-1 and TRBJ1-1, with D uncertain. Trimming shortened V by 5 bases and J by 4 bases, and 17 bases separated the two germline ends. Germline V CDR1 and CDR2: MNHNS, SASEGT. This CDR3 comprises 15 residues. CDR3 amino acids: CASSLRPGRSTEAFF. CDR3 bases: TGTGCCAGCAGTCTCAGGCCGGGCAGGAGCACTGAAGCTTTCTTT.

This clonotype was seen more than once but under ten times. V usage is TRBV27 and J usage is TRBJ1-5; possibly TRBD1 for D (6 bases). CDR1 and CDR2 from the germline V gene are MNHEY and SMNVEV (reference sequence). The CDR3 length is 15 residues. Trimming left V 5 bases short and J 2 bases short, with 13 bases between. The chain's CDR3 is CASSPGVRGNQPQHF. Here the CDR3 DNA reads TGTGCCAGCAGTCCAGGGGTTAGGGGCAATCAGCCCCAGCATTTT.

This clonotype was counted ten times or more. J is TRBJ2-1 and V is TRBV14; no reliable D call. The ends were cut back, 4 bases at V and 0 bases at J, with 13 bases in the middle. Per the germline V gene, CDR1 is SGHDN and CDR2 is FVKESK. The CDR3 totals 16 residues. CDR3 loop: CASSPMDARSYNEQFF. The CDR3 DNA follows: TGTGCCAGCAGCCCGATGGACGCCCGCTCCTACAATGAGCAGTTCTTC.

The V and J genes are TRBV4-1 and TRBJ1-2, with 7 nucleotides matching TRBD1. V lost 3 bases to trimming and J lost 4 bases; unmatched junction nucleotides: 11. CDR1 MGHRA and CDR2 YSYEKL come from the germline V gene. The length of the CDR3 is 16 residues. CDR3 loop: CASSHATGLTIYGYTF. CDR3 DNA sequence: TGCGCCAGCAGCCACGCGACAGGGCTTACCATCTATGGCTACACCTTC.

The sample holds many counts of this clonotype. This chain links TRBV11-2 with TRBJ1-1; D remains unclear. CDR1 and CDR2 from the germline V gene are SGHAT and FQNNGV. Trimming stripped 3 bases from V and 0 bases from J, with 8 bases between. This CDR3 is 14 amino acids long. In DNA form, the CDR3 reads TGTGCCAGCAGCTTTAGCTTAGTGAACACTGAAGCTTTCTTT. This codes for CASSFSLVNTEAFF.